A selection of T cell receptor beta chains follows, all from one sample in a study of blood T cell repertoires in COVID-19. Libraries were prepared by immunoSEQ multiplex PCR; TCRdb keeps only in-frame clonotypes and omits some of them. The table shows about 260,000 clones, with about 90% occurring only once. The material sequenced was peripheral blood. All receptors come from a woman in her forties or fifties with acute or convalescent COVID-19. Each CDR3 is given with its conserved first and last residue. D genes are given only for firm matches. Only some rows state a clone size, as once, few, many or a class for expanded clones.

j_call: TRBJ2-7
d_call: TRBD1
v_call: TRBV29-1
clone_size: few
cdr3_nt: TGCAGCGTTGTCGTGACAGGGTTATTCTACGAGCAGTACTTC
cdr3_aa: CSVVVTGLFYEQYF

j_call: TRBJ2-3
d_call: NA
v_call: TRBV9
clone_size: NA
cdr3_nt: TGTGCCAGCAGCGTAGTGGAGGGGGGAGGGTCACAGTATTTT
cdr3_aa: CASSVVEGGGSQYF

j_call: TRBJ1-4
d_call: NA
v_call: TRBV18
clone_size: once
cdr3_nt: TGTGCCAGCTCACCCCCCTCGGGAGTAGCTAATGAAAAACTGTTTTTT
cdr3_aa: CASSPPSGVANEKLFF

j_call: TRBJ1-5
d_call: NA
v_call: TRBV23-1
clone_size: many
cdr3_nt: TGCGCCAGCAGTCCTCAGACCGGGGGGGCTCAGCCCCAGCATTTT
cdr3_aa: CASSPQTGGAQPQHF

j_call: TRBJ2-1
d_call: TRBD2
v_call: TRBV28
clone_size: few
cdr3_nt: TGTGCCAGCAAAAGCGGGAGGGCGATCAATGAGCAGTTCTTC
cdr3_aa: CASKSGRAINEQFF

j_call: TRBJ2-7
d_call: NA
v_call: TRBV6-5
clone_size: NA
cdr3_nt: TGTGCCAGCACCAGGGACTTCCGCTCCTACGAGCAGTACTTC
cdr3_aa: CASTRDFRSYEQYF

j_call: TRBJ2-7
d_call: NA
v_call: TRBV10-3
clone_size: NA
cdr3_nt: TGTGCCATCAGTGAACCAGGGTTGGATGGGTACGAGCAGTACTTC
cdr3_aa: CAISEPGLDGYEQYF

j_call: TRBJ1-4
d_call: TRBD1
v_call: TRBV27
clone_size: NA
cdr3_nt: TGTGCCAGCAGTCGGACAGGGCATCTTTATAATGAAAAACTGTTTTTT
cdr3_aa: CASSRTGHLYNEKLFF

j_call: TRBJ2-7
d_call: TRBD1
v_call: TRBV29-1
clone_size: NA
cdr3_nt: TGCAGCGTTAGGACAGGGGAAAACTACGAGCAGTACTTC
cdr3_aa: CSVRTGENYEQYF

j_call: TRBJ2-1
d_call: NA
v_call: TRBV19
clone_size: NA
cdr3_nt: TGTGCCAGTAGGGTGGGTGCAGGGAACAATGAGCAGTTCTTC
cdr3_aa: CASRVGAGNNEQFF

j_call: TRBJ1-4
d_call: TRBD1
v_call: TRBV5-1
clone_size: NA
cdr3_nt: TGCGCCAGCAGGCAGGGGGCGACTAATGAAAAACTGTTTTTT
cdr3_aa: CASRQGATNEKLFF

j_call: TRBJ1-2
d_call: NA
v_call: TRBV7-2
clone_size: once
cdr3_nt: TGTGCCAGCAGCTTTAACAGCTATGGCTACACCTTC
cdr3_aa: CASSFNSYGYTF

j_call: TRBJ2-7
d_call: NA
v_call: TRBV2
clone_size: NA
cdr3_nt: TGTGCCAGCAGACAATTCGAGCAGTACTTC
cdr3_aa: CASRQFEQYF

j_call: TRBJ1-2
d_call: NA
v_call: TRBV9
clone_size: NA
cdr3_nt: TGTGCCAGCAGCGTAGGGGGAGGGCCTTATGGCTACACCTTC
cdr3_aa: CASSVGGGPYGYTF

j_call: TRBJ1-1
d_call: TRBD1
v_call: TRBV28
clone_size: NA
cdr3_nt: TGTGCCAGCAGTCTCGGACAGGGGATCAGTGAAGCTTTCTTT
cdr3_aa: CASSLGQGISEAFF

j_call: TRBJ2-5
d_call: TRBD1
v_call: TRBV4-2
clone_size: NA
cdr3_nt: TGTGCCAGCAGCCTCAATGAGGGACAGGGTGAAGAGACCCAGTACTTC
cdr3_aa: CASSLNEGQGEETQYF

j_call: TRBJ1-4
d_call: TRBD1
v_call: TRBV27
clone_size: NA
cdr3_nt: TGTGCCAGCAGTAGGGACAGGGCGGCTAATGAAAAACTGTTTTTT
cdr3_aa: CASSRDRAANEKLFF

j_call: TRBJ1-2
d_call: NA
v_call: TRBV9
clone_size: NA
cdr3_nt: TGTGCCAGCTGGGGCGGGCAGGGGCAAGGCTACACCTTC
cdr3_aa: CASWGGQGQGYTF

j_call: TRBJ2-1
d_call: NA
v_call: TRBV2
clone_size: few
cdr3_nt: TGTGCCAGCAGTGCCCCGACCGACAGAAAGTTCTTC
cdr3_aa: CASSAPTDRKFF

j_call: TRBJ2-1
d_call: NA
v_call: TRBV28
clone_size: NA
cdr3_nt: TGTGCCAGTCTAGGACCAGGGCGCTACAATGAGCAGTTCTTC
cdr3_aa: CASLGPGRYNEQFF

j_call: TRBJ1-5
d_call: NA
v_call: TRBV6-5
clone_size: once
cdr3_nt: TGTGCCAGCGCTGCAGGGGTAAGGCAGCCCCAGCATTTT
cdr3_aa: CASAAGVRQPQHF

j_call: TRBJ1-5
d_call: NA
v_call: TRBV7-2
clone_size: NA
cdr3_nt: TGTGCCAGCAGCTCTCAGGCGCACGGGGGCAATCAGCCCCAGCATTTT
cdr3_aa: CASSSQAHGGNQPQHF

j_call: TRBJ2-1
d_call: NA
v_call: TRBV7-9
clone_size: NA
cdr3_nt: TGTGCCAGCAGCTTAGCGTCGGCGGATGAGCAGTTCTTC
cdr3_aa: CASSLASADEQFF

j_call: TRBJ2-5
d_call: NA
v_call: TRBV7-2
clone_size: NA
cdr3_nt: TGTGCCAGCAGCTTAGAGTTCGGGCAAGAGACCCAGTACTTC
cdr3_aa: CASSLEFGQETQYF

j_call: TRBJ2-1
d_call: TRBD1
v_call: TRBV7-9
clone_size: NA
cdr3_nt: TGTGCCAGCAGCTTAGCGGCAGGGGGCTACAATGAGCAGTTCTTC
cdr3_aa: CASSLAAGGYNEQFF

j_call: TRBJ1-5
d_call: NA
v_call: TRBV19
clone_size: NA
cdr3_nt: TGTGCCAGTAAAATGTCGGACAGAGAACTGCAGCCCCAGCATTTT
cdr3_aa: CASKMSDRELQPQHF

j_call: TRBJ2-5
d_call: TRBD2
v_call: TRBV7-3
clone_size: many
cdr3_nt: TGTGCCAGCACCCTAGTAGGGGCGGGGGAAGAGACCCAGTACTTC
cdr3_aa: CASTLVGAGEETQYF

j_call: TRBJ1-2
d_call: NA
v_call: TRBV6-5
clone_size: NA
cdr3_nt: TGTGCCACCCAGGGGTGGTATGGCTACACCTTC
cdr3_aa: CATQGWYGYTF

j_call: TRBJ2-7
d_call: TRBD1
v_call: TRBV11-3
clone_size: NA
cdr3_nt: TGTGCCAGCAGCTTAGCAGGGGGCTCCTACGAGCAGTACTTC
cdr3_aa: CASSLAGGSYEQYF

j_call: TRBJ2-5
d_call: NA
v_call: TRBV27
clone_size: once
cdr3_nt: TGTGCCAGCAGTTCCGACAGGAGGGAGACCCAGTACTTC
cdr3_aa: CASSSDRRETQYF

j_call: TRBJ1-1
d_call: NA
v_call: TRBV11-1
clone_size: once
cdr3_nt: TGTGCCAGCAGCGCTGACAGAAACACTGAAGCTTTCTTT
cdr3_aa: CASSADRNTEAFF

j_call: TRBJ2-2
d_call: NA
v_call: TRBV2
clone_size: NA
cdr3_nt: TGTGCCAGCATGGGAGAGAACACCGGGGAGCTGTTTTTT
cdr3_aa: CASMGENTGELFF

j_call: TRBJ2-2
d_call: NA
v_call: TRBV9
clone_size: few
cdr3_nt: TGTGCCAGCAGCGGAGGTGTCACCGGGGAGCTGTTTTTT
cdr3_aa: CASSGGVTGELFF

j_call: TRBJ1-1
d_call: TRBD1
v_call: TRBV5-6
clone_size: NA
cdr3_nt: TGTGCCAGCAGCTTGTTGGACAGGGGGCCTTGGGACACTGAAGCTTTCTTT
cdr3_aa: CASSLLDRGPWDTEAFF

j_call: TRBJ2-3
d_call: NA
v_call: TRBV19
clone_size: few
cdr3_nt: TGTGCCAGTAGTATTGACGGGGGGCTTCAAGATACGCAGTATTTT
cdr3_aa: CASSIDGGLQDTQYF

j_call: TRBJ1-2
d_call: NA
v_call: TRBV5-5
clone_size: NA
cdr3_nt: TGTGCCAGCATTGACAGAAGTTATAACTATGGCTACACCTTC
cdr3_aa: CASIDRSYNYGYTF

j_call: TRBJ2-7
d_call: TRBD2
v_call: TRBV7-2
clone_size: NA
cdr3_nt: TGTGCCAGCAGCTTAGTCTCTAGCGGGAGGGTTACGTGGGAGCAGTACTTC
cdr3_aa: CASSLVSSGRVTWEQYF

j_call: TRBJ1-4
d_call: NA
v_call: TRBV25-1
clone_size: NA
cdr3_nt: TGTGCCAGCAGTGGATCACGAGCGTTCAGGGGCTCTGAAAAACTGTTTTTT
cdr3_aa: CASSGSRAFRGSEKLFF

j_call: TRBJ1-2
d_call: NA
v_call: TRBV3-1/TRBV3-2
clone_size: NA
cdr3_nt: TGTGCCAGCAGCCAAGAGGTCGGGGTCTATGGCTACACCTTC
cdr3_aa: CASSQEVGVYGYTF

j_call: TRBJ2-1
d_call: NA
v_call: TRBV11-2
clone_size: NA
cdr3_nt: TGTGCCAGCAGCTTATCGACAAGCCAGGAGTTCTTC
cdr3_aa: CASSLSTSQEFF

j_call: TRBJ1-1
d_call: NA
v_call: TRBV5-1
clone_size: NA
cdr3_nt: TGCGCCAGCAGGAGGGGGGGTGAGGCTGAAGCTTTCTTT
cdr3_aa: CASRRGGEAEAFF

j_call: TRBJ2-3
d_call: TRBD1
v_call: TRBV5-1
clone_size: NA
cdr3_nt: TGCGCCAGCAGCCGGGGACGACAGGGCTCTAGCACAGATACGCAGTATTTT
cdr3_aa: CASSRGRQGSSTDTQYF

j_call: TRBJ2-5
d_call: TRBD1
v_call: TRBV18
clone_size: NA
cdr3_nt: TGTGCCAGCTCACCATCGACAGGGTCGCAGACCCAGTACTTC
cdr3_aa: CASSPSTGSQTQYF

j_call: TRBJ2-1
d_call: TRBD2
v_call: TRBV5-1
clone_size: once
cdr3_nt: TGCGCCAGCAGGGTCGGAGCGGGAGGGTTTAACTACAATGAGCAGTTCTTC
cdr3_aa: CASRVGAGGFNYNEQFF

j_call: TRBJ2-2
d_call: NA
v_call: TRBV11-3
clone_size: NA
cdr3_nt: TGTGCCAGCAGCGGTCTGTTATCGGGGGTGGGCACCGGGGAGCTGTTTTTT
cdr3_aa: CASSGLLSGVGTGELFF

j_call: TRBJ2-3
d_call: NA
v_call: TRBV6-2/TRBV6-3
clone_size: once
cdr3_nt: TGTGCCAGCAGTTTTAGACGGGAGTTTCCCGGCCCAGATACGCAGTATTTT
cdr3_aa: CASSFRREFPGPDTQYF

j_call: TRBJ2-1
d_call: NA
v_call: TRBV7-9
clone_size: few
cdr3_nt: TGTGCCAGCAGCTACCGCTCCAGCCGACATACCTACAATGAGCAGTTCTTC
cdr3_aa: CASSYRSSRHTYNEQFF